This is a list of T cell receptor beta chains from one sample in a study of blood T cell repertoires in COVID-19. The protocol was immunoSEQ multiplex PCR, while the TCRdb copy is restricted to in-frame clones and leaves out a portion. The sample has approximately 290,000 clones, around 89% seen once; the top ten hold about 0.8%. Sequenced input: peripheral blood. These receptor sequences come from a man aged 25-40 years with acute or convalescent COVID-19. Each CDR3 is given with its conserved first and last residue. A D gene is named only where the DNA matches it firmly. For some rows the clone size is stated as once, few or many, or as a class when expanded; others skip it.

TRBJ1-2 | TRBV28 | . | once | CASSSGQTYGYTF | TGTGCCAGCAGTTCCGGACAGACCTATGGCTACACCTTC
TRBJ2-3 | TRBV27 | . | . | CASSGETDTQYF | TGTGCCAGCAGCGGGGAAACAGATACGCAGTATTTT
TRBJ2-7 | TRBV19 | TRBD1 | . | CASSTPGQVYEQYF | TGTGCCAGTAGTACCCCGGGACAGGTCTACGAGCAGTACTTC
TRBJ2-5 | TRBV7-7 | TRBD2 | . | CASSLGTSGNQETQYF | TGTGCTAGCAGCTTAGGTACTAGCGGGAATCAAGAGACCCAGTACTTC
TRBJ2-3 | TRBV12-2 | . | . | CASRWKREIAREDTQYF | TGTGCAAGTCGCTGGAAGCGGGAGATAGCTAGGGAAGATACGCAGTATTTT
TRBJ2-1 | TRBV3-1/TRBV3-2 | . | . | CASSQGGNEQFF | TGTGCCAGCAGCCAAGGCGGGAATGAGCAGTTCTTC
TRBJ1-2 | TRBV10-3 | . | . | CAISEPGNTNYGYTF | TGTGCCATCAGTGAGCCGGGAAATACGAACTATGGCTACACCTTC
TRBJ1-1 | TRBV19 | TRBD1 | . | CASSVTGANTEAFF | TGTGCCAGTAGCGTGACAGGGGCGAACACTGAAGCTTTCTTT
TRBJ1-5 | TRBV28 | TRBD1 | . | CASRRQGAGNQPQHF | TGTGCCAGCAGGCGACAGGGGGCTGGCAATCAGCCCCAGCATTTT
TRBJ1-5 | TRBV28 | TRBD1 | . | CASSLTGPSNQPQHF | TGTGCCAGCAGTTTGACAGGGCCTAGCAATCAGCCCCAGCATTTT
TRBJ2-5 | TRBV5-4 | . | . | CASSLFDAGRETQYF | TGTGCCAGCAGCTTGTTCGACGCGGGGCGGGAGACCCAGTACTTC
TRBJ1-1 | TRBV19 | . | . | CASTPWGGGGAFF | TGTGCCAGTACCCCTTGGGGGGGCGGGGGAGCTTTCTTT
TRBJ2-7 | TRBV28 | TRBD2 | . | CASSAGGTTPYEQYF | TGTGCCAGCAGTGCGGGGGGTACGACCCCCTACGAGCAGTACTTC
TRBJ2-3 | TRBV11-2 | TRBD2 | . | CASSLRPPSGGSTDTQYF | TGTGCCAGCAGCTTACGTCCCCCTAGCGGGGGAAGCACAGATACGCAGTATTTT
TRBJ1-1 | TRBV7-9 | TRBD1 | . | CASKPDRGRETEAFF | TGTGCCAGCAAACCAGACAGGGGTAGGGAAACTGAAGCTTTCTTT
TRBJ2-3 | TRBV3-1/TRBV3-2 | TRBD2 | . | CASSRLSGRTDTQYF | TGTGCCAGCAGCCGCCTTAGCGGGCGCACAGATACGCAGTATTTT
TRBJ2-1 | TRBV3-1/TRBV3-2 | . | . | CASSRRGSYSNEQFF | TGTGCCAGCAGCCGCAGGGGCTCTTATTCTAATGAGCAGTTCTTC
TRBJ2-7 | TRBV19 | . | . | CASSISRARGRYEQYF | TGTGCCAGTAGTATATCCCGAGCGAGGGGGAGATACGAGCAGTACTTC
TRBJ2-7 | TRBV5-5 | . | . | CASSSRGQIVYEQYF | TGTGCCAGCAGCAGTCGCGGACAGATCGTATACGAGCAGTACTTC
TRBJ2-3 | TRBV9 | TRBD1 | . | CASSLRGTGTDTQYF | TGTGCCAGCAGCCTTCGGGGGACAGGAACAGATACGCAGTATTTT
TRBJ2-3 | TRBV5-1 | . | . | CASSLSRVEDTQYF | TGCGCCAGCAGCTTGTCCAGGGTTGAAGATACGCAGTATTTT
TRBJ1-1 | TRBV5-1 | TRBD1 | . | CASSWAVIGTGAADTEAFF | TGCGCCAGCAGTTGGGCGGTAATCGGGACAGGGGCCGCGGACACTGAAGCTTTCTTT
TRBJ1-1 | TRBV9 | TRBD1 | . | CASSADGQGDTEAFF | TGTGCCAGCAGCGCGGACGGACAGGGGGACACTGAAGCTTTCTTT
TRBJ2-1 | TRBV19 | . | . | CASSPAGGRRYNEQFF | TGTGCCAGTAGTCCTGCTGGTGGGAGACGGTACAATGAGCAGTTCTTC
TRBJ1-1 | TRBV10-2 | . | few | CASSKIRDSAMNTEAFF | TGCGCCAGCAGTAAAATCAGGGACTCAGCAATGAACACTGAAGCTTTCTTT
TRBJ1-2 | TRBV3-1/TRBV3-2 | TRBD1 | . | CASSRLGGSGNYGYTF | TGTGCCAGCAGTAGGCTAGGGGGCTCAGGAAACTATGGCTACACCTTC
TRBJ2-7 | TRBV5-1 | TRBD2 | . | CASSLGTSGSEQYF | TGCGCCAGCAGCTTGGGGACTAGCGGGAGCGAGCAGTACTTC
TRBJ2-1 | TRBV27 | . | . | CASSLRPGPKFF | TGTGCCAGCAGTTTAAGGCCTGGGCCGAAGTTCTTC
TRBJ2-1 | TRBV2 | . | . | CASSEAPRGGGSGEQFF | TGTGCCAGCAGTGAAGCGCCGAGAGGGGGGGGTAGCGGTGAGCAGTTCTTC